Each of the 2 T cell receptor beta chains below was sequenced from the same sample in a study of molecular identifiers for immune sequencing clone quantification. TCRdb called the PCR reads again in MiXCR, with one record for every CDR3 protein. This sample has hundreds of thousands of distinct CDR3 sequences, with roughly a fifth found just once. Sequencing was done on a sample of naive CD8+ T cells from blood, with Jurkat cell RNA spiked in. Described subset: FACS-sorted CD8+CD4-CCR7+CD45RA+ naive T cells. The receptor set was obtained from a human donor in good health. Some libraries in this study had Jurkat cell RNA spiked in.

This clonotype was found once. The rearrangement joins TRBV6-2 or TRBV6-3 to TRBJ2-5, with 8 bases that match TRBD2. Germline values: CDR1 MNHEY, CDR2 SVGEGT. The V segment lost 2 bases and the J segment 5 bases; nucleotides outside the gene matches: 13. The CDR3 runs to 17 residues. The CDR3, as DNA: TGTGCCAGCAGTTACCCCACTGCGGGGGGCCCCCCGGAGACCCAGTACTTC. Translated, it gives CASSYPTAGGPPETQYF.

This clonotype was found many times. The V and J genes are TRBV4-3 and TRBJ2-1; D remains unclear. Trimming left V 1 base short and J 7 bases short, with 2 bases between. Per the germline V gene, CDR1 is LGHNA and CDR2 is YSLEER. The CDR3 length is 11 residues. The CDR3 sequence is CASSQGNEQFF. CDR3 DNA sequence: TGCGCCAGCAGCCAAGGTAATGAGCAGTTCTTC.